The source of this TCR beta chain is a study of blood T cell repertoires in COVID-19. Across the whole study: The analysed material was cDNA or gDNA that came from T cells, B-cell-depleted T cells, or PBMCs.

Trimming cost V 11 bases and J 5 bases; bases outside gene matches: 11. The germline gives CDR1 SNHLY, CDR2 FYNNEI. The CDR3 has 13 amino acids. The authors' processing: Quantification of nucleated cells was approximated via reference gene primer amplification. Sequencing used immunoSEQ multiplex PCR; TCRdb keeps in-frame clones, though not all of them. V, J and clone size derive from that table, while D and trimming were established from the DNA sequence. The sample includes roughly 76,000 clones, around nine tenths of them seen just once. The J gene is TRBJ2-5, the V gene TRBV2; 7 bases fit TRBD1. The sample comprised peripheral blood. The sequence was collected from a man younger than 45 with acute or convalescent COVID-19. This chain's CDR3 is CAASGGSTETQYF. The CDR3, as DNA: TGTGCCGCCTCAGGGGGAAGCACCGAGACCCAGTACTTC.